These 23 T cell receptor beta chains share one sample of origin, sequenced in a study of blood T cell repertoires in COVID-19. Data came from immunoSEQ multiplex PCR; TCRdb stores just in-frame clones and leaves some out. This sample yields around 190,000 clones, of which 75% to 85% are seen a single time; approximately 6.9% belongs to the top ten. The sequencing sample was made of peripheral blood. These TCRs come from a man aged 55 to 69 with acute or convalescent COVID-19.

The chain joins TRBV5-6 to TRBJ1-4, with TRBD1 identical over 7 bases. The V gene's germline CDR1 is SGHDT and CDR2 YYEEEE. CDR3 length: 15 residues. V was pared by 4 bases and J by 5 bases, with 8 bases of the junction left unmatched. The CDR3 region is CASSMTGPRNEKLFF. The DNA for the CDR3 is TGTGCCAGCAGCATGACAGGGCCCCGCAATGAAAAACTGTTTTTT. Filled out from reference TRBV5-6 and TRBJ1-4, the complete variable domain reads DAGVTQSPTHLIKTRGQQVTLRCSPKSGHDTVSWYQQALGQGPQFIFQYYEEEERQRGNFPDRFSGHQFPNYSSELNVNALLLGDSALYLCASSMTGPRNEKLFFGSGTQLSVL.

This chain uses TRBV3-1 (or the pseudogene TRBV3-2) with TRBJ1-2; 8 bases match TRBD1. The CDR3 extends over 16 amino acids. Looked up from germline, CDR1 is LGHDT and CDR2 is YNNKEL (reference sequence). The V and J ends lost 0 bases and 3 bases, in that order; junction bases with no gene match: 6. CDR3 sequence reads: CASSQEDQGADYGYTF. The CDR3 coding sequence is TGTGCCAGCAGCCAAGAGGACCAGGGGGCGGACTATGGCTACACCTTC.

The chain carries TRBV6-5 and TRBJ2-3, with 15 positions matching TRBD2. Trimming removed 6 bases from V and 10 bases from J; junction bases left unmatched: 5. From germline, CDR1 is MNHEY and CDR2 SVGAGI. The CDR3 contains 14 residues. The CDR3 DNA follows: TGTGCCAGCAGAGGACTAGCGGGGGGGCTGGCGCAGTATTTT. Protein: CASRGLAGGLAQYF.

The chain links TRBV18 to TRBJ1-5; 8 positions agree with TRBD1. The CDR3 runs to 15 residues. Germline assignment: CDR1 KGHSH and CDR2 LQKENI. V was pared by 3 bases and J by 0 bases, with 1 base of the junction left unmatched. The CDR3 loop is CASSPTGDSNQPQHF. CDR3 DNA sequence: TGTGCCAGCTCACCGACAGGGGATAGCAATCAGCCCCAGCATTTT.

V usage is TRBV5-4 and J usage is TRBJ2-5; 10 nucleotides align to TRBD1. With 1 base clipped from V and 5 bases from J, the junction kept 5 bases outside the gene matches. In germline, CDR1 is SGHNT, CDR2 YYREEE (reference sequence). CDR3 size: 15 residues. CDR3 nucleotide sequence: TGTGCCAGCAGCTTGCAGGGACAGGGGTTGGAGACCCAGTACTTC. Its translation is CASSLQGQGLETQYF.

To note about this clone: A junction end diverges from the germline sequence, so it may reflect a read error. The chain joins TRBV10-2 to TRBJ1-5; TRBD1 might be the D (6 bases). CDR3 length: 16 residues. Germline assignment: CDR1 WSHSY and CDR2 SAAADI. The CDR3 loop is CASSEPKTGLNQPQHF. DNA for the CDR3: TGTGCCAGCAGTGAGCCGAAGACAGGACTCAATCAGCCCCAGCATTTT.

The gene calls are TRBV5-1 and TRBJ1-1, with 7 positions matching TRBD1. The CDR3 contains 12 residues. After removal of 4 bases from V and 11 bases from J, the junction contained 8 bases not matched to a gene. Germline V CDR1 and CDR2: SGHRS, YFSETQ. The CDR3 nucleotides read TGCGCCAGCAGCGCCGGACAGGCGAGGGCTTTCTTT. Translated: CASSAGQARAFF.

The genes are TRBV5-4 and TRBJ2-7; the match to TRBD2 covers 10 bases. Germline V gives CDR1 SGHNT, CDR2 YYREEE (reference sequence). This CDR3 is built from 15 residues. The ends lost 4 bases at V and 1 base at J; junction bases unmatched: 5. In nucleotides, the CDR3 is TGTGCCAGCAGCCCCGGACTAGCGGATTCCTACGAGCAGTACTTC. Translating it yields CASSPGLADSYEQYF. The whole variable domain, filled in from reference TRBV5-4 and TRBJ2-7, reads ETGVTQSPTHLIKTRGQQVTLRCSSQSGHNTVSWYQQALGQGPQFIFQYYREEENGRGNFPPRFSGLQFPNYSSELNVNALELDDSALYLCASSPGLADSYEQYFGPGTRLTVT.

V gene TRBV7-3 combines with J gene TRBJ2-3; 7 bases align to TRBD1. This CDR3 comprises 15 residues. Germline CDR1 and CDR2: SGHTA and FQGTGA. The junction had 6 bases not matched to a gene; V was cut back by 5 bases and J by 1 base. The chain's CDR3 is CASSTAGGGTDTQYF. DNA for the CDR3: TGTGCCAGCAGCACCGCAGGGGGAGGCACAGATACGCAGTATTTT.

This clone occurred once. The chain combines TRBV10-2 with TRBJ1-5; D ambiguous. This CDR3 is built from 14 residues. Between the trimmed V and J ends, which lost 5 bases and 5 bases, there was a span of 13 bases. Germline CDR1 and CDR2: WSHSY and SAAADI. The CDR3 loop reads CASSPRSGYQPQHF. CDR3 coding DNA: TGCGCCAGCAGTCCCCGTTCTGGCTATCAGCCCCAGCATTTT.

The CDR3 nucleotides read TGTGCCAGCAGCCCTAGTAGCGGGACCACAGATACGCAGTATTTT. This encodes CASSPSSGTTDTQYF. The rearrangement joins TRBV3-1 (or the pseudogene TRBV3-2) to TRBJ2-3; 8 nucleotides agree with TRBD2. The junction had 5 bases not matched to a gene; V was cut back by 4 bases and J by 2 bases. The CDR3 length is 15 residues. Per the germline V gene, CDR1 is LGHDT and CDR2 is YNNKEL (reference sequence).

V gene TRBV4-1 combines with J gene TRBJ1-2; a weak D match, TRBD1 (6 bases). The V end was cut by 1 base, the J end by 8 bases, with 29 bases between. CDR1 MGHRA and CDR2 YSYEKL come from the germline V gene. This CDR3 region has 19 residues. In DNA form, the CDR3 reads TGCGCCAGCAGCCAAGTCGGGCGTCAGCGGCCAGGGGAATTTAAGGGCTACACCTTC. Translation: CASSQVGRQRPGEFKGYTF.

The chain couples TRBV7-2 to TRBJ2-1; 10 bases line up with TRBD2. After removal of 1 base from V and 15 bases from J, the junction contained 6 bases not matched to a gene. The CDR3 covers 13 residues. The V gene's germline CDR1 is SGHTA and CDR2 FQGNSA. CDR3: CASSLGASGGMFF. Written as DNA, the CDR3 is TGTGCCAGCAGCTTAGGGGCTAGCGGGGGCATGTTCTTC.

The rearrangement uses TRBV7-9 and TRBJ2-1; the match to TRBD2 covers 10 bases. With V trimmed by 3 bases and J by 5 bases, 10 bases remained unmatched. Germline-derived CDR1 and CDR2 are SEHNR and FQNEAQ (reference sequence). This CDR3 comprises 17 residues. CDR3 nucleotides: TGTGCCAGCAGCTTCCCGGTGAGCGGGGGGGCCCACAATGAGCAGTTCTTC. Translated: CASSFPVSGGAHNEQFF.

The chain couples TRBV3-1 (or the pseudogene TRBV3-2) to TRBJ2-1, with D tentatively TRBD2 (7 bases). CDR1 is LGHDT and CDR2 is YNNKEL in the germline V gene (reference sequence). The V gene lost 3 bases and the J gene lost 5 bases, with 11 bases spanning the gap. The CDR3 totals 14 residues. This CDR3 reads CASSHLGGDNEQFF. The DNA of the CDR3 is TGTGCCAGCAGCCATTTAGGGGGGGACAATGAGCAGTTCTTC.

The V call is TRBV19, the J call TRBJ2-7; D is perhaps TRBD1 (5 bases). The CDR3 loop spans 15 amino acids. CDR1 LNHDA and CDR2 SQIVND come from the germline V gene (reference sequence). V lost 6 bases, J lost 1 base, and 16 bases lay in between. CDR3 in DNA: TGTGCCAGTAGCCCCAAACCCGACAGTTCCTACGAGCAGTACTTC. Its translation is CASSPKPDSSYEQYF.

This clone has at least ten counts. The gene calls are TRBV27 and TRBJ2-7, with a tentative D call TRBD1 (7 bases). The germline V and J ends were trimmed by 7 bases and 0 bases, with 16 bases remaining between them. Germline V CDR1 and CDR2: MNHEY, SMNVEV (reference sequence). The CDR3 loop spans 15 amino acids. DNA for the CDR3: TGTGCCAGCAATCCGGGGGACAGCCACTCCTACGAGCAGTACTTC. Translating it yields CASNPGDSHSYEQYF.

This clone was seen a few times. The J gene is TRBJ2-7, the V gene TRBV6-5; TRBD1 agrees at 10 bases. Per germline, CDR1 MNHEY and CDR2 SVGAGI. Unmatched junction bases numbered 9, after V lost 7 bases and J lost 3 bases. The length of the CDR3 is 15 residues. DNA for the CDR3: TGTGCCAGCAAACTACCAGGGGACAGGGGCTACGAGCAGTACTTC. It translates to CASKLPGDRGYEQYF.

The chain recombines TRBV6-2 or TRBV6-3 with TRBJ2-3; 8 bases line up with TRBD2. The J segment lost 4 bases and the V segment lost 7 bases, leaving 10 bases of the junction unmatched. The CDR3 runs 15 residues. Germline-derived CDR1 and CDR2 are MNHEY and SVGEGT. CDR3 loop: CASTPGGAGADTQYF. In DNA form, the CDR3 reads TGTGCCAGCACCCCCGGGGGGGCAGGTGCAGATACGCAGTATTTT.

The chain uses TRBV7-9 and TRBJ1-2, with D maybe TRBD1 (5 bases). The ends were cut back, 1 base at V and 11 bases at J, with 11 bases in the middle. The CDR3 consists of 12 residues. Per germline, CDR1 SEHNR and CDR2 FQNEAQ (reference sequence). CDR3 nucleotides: TGTGCCAGCAGCTTAGAGGGACTGCGATACACCTTC. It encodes CASSLEGLRYTF.

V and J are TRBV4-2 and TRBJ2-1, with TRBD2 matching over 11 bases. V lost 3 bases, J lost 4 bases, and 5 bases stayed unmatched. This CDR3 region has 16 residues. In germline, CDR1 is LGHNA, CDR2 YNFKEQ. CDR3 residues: CASSHETSGEYNEQFF. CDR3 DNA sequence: TGTGCCAGCAGCCATGAGACTAGCGGGGAATACAATGAGCAGTTCTTC.

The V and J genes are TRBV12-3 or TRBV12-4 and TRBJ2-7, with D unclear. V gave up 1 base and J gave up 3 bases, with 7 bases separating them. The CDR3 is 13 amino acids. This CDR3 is CASSLGQNYEQYF. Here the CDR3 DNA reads TGTGCCAGCAGTTTAGGGCAAAACTACGAGCAGTACTTC.

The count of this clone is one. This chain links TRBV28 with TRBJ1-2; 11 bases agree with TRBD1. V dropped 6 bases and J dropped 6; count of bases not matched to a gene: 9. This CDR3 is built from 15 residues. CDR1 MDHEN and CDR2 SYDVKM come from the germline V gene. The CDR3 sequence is CASSAAGTGGDGYTF. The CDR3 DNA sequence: TGTGCCAGCAGCGCAGCCGGGACAGGGGGGGATGGCTACACCTTC.